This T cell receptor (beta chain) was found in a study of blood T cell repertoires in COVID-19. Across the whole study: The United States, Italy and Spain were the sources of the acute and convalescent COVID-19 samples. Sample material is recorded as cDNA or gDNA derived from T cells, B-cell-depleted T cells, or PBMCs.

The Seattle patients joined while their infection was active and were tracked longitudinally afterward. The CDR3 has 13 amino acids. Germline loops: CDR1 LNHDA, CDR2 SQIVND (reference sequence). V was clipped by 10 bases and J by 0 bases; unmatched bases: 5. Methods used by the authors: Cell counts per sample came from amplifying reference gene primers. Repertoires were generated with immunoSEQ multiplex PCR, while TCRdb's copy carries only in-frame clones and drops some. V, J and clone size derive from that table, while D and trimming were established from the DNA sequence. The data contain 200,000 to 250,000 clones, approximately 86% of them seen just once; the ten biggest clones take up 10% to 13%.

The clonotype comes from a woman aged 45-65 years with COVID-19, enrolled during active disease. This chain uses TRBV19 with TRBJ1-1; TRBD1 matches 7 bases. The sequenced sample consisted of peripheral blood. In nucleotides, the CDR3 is TGTGCCACCCAAAGGGGGCTGAACACTGAAGCTTTCTTT. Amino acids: CATQRGLNTEAFF.